The 24 T cell receptor beta chains listed next were all sequenced from one sample in a study of human T cells and chemical hapten exposure. Time point of the sample: patch test 1, 2 weeks after DPC sensitization. As for treatment: therapeutic diphenylcyclopropenone sensitization with weekly scalp DPC. TCRdb recomputed calls from the RACE reads with MiXCR, one row per CDR3 protein. The sample gives roughly 380,000 distinct CDR3 sequences, 4.8% of which show up once; about 2.1% is in the top ten. The sequenced sample was whole blood, obtained in connection with sensitization to the hapten diphenylcyclopropenone (DPC). These receptors came from a woman between 45 and 65 years old with alopecia areata. Some clones in this sample may be carry-over from other donors' samples.

There are many counts of this clonotype. This chain connects TRBV7-9 to TRBJ2-7, with 10 bases fitting TRBD1. J was trimmed by 4 bases and V by 5 bases; bases with no gene match: 8. CDR1 SEHNR and CDR2 FQNEAQ come from the germline V gene (reference sequence). CDR3 length equals 15 residues. The CDR3 DNA is TGTGCCAGCAGCCAAGGACAGGGGGAGTCTTACGAGCAGTACTTC. Translating it yields CASSQGQGESYEQYF.

This clonotype was observed many times. J is TRBJ1-2 and V is TRBV29-1, with D maybe TRBD1 (6 bases). The CDR3 spans 12 residues. V shed 5 bases and J shed 7 bases, with 14 bases lying between them. Germline V lookup: CDR1 SQVTM, CDR2 ANQGSEA. In DNA form, the CDR3 reads TGCAGCGTTAACACAGGGAGTTCTGGCTACACCTTC. Its translation is CSVNTGSSGYTF.

Only a few counts were recorded for this clonotype. The J gene is TRBJ1-5, the V gene TRBV28; 7 bases line up with TRBD1. The CDR3 totals 13 residues. The V gene's germline CDR1 is MDHEN and CDR2 SYDVKM. CDR3 in DNA: TGTGCTATCAGGGGGGCCCTCAATCAGCCCCAGCATTTT. As protein: CAIRGALNQPQHF.

This clonotype appeared many times. The chain has TRBV5-5 and TRBJ2-1, with D perhaps TRBD1 (6 bases). The CDR3 loop spans 17 amino acids. Germline lookup yields CDR1 SGHKS and CDR2 YYEKEE (reference sequence). V was shortened by 0 bases and J by 1 base, with 14 bases between the two germline ends. Written as DNA, the CDR3 is TGTGCCAGCAGCTTGGTTCCGCGGCAGGGGTCCTACAATGAGCAGTTCTTC. Its protein is CASSLVPRQGSYNEQFF.

This clonotype occurred a few times. The V gene is TRBV6-5, the J gene TRBJ1-4, with TRBD1 identical over 12 bases. Germline trimming cut 2 bases from V and 8 bases from J; bases unmatched to any gene: 3. This CDR3 has 15 residues. The germline CDR1 and CDR2 sequences are MNHEY and SVGAGI. CDR3 sequence reads: CASSYAGTGGEKLFF. For the CDR3, the DNA is TGTGCCAGCAGTTACGCCGGGACAGGGGGCGAAAAACTGTTTTTT.

In its sample, this clonotype was seen many times. J is TRBJ1-1 and V is TRBV29-1; D possibly corresponds to TRBD1 (6 bases). V gave up 8 bases and J gave up 11 bases, with 18 bases separating them. The V gene's germline CDR1 is SQVTM and CDR2 ANQGSEA. The CDR3 consists of 11 residues. As DNA, the CDR3 is TGCAGCTCCCCGGGGGCTCAGGGGGCTTTCTTT. Its protein product is CSSPGAQGAFF.

The genes are TRBV7-9 and TRBJ2-5; D is possibly TRBD2 (6 bases). The CDR3 has 14 amino acids. V lost 5 bases to trimming and J lost 0 bases, with 10 bases between them. CDR1 is SEHNR, CDR2 FQNEAQ, per germline (reference sequence). The CDR3 DNA reads TGTGCCAGCAGCCGCGAGCGGGACCAAGAGACCCAGTACTTC. Translating gives CASSRERDQETQYF.

This clonotype was seen many times. The chain combines TRBV20-1 with TRBJ1-1, with a tentative D call TRBD1 (6 bases). V lost 1 base, J lost 6 bases, and 6 bases lay in between. Germline loops: CDR1 DFQATT, CDR2 SNEGSKA (reference sequence). The CDR3 runs to 11 residues. The CDR3 DNA reads TGCAGTGCTAGAGGGGGGCCTGAAGCTTTCTTT. It translates to CSARGGPEAFF.

This clonotype was recorded at least ten times. The J gene is TRBJ2-3, the V gene TRBV6-5, with 8 positions matching TRBD1. Germline values: CDR1 MNHEY, CDR2 SVGAGI. With 7 bases clipped from V and 4 bases from J, the junction kept 10 bases outside the gene matches. The CDR3 has 15 amino acids. This chain's CDR3 is CASTQGQGAADTQYF. CDR3 nucleotides: TGTGCCAGCACCCAAGGGCAGGGGGCGGCAGATACGCAGTATTTT.

This clonotype has at least ten counts. As DNA, the CDR3 is TGTGCCAGCAGGGCGGTGTCTAGCGGGGCCTACGAGCAGTACTTC. It is translated as CASRAVSSGAYEQYF. The chain recombines TRBV6-1 with TRBJ2-7, with 9 bases fitting TRBD2. This CDR3 has 15 residues. Germline CDR1 MNHNS, CDR2 SASEGT. The V segment lost 6 bases and the J segment 2 bases; nucleotides outside the gene matches: 8.

This clonotype was seen at least ten times. The chain employs TRBV7-9 and TRBJ2-2, with D possibly matching TRBD1 (6 bases). The germline CDR1 and CDR2 sequences are SEHNR and FQNEAQ (reference sequence). Trimming removed 10 bases at V and 4 bases at J, with 10 bases between. The CDR3 has 12 residues. CDR3 DNA: TGTGCCAACAGGGCTTTCACCGGGGAGCTGTTTTTT. It is translated as CANRAFTGELFF. Full variable domain (outside the CDR3, taken from reference TRBV7-9 and TRBJ2-2): DTGVSQNPRHKITKRGQNVTFRCDPISEHNRLYWYRQTLGQGPEFLTYFQNEAQLEKSRLLSDRFSAERPKGSFSTLEIQRTEQGDSAMYLCANRAFTGELFFGEGSRLTVL.

The genes are TRBV4-3 and TRBJ2-1; 8 nucleotides match TRBD1. Per the germline V gene, CDR1 is LGHNA and CDR2 is YSLEER. The trim removed 1 base at V and 5 bases at J, leaving 4 bases unmatched. The CDR3 has 15 amino acids. CDR3 sequence: CASSQGQGSNNEQFF. CDR3 bases: TGCGCCAGCAGCCAAGGACAGGGGTCCAACAATGAGCAGTTCTTC.

This clonotype was observed many times. The chain links TRBV6-6 to TRBJ1-5, with D possibly matching TRBD1 (5 bases). The CDR3 totals 14 residues. Trimming removed 8 bases from V and 6 bases from J, with 17 bases in between. Germline assignment: CDR1 MNHNY and CDR2 SVGAGI (reference sequence). CDR3 residues: CASAGSGRGQPQHF. The DNA of the CDR3 is TGTGCCAGCGCTGGGTCGGGAAGGGGTCAGCCCCAGCATTTT.

The sample holds many counts of this clonotype. The chain has TRBV12-3 or TRBV12-4 and TRBJ1-2; D may be TRBD1 (5 bases). This CDR3 is built from 13 residues. The ends were cut back, 4 bases at V and 3 bases at J, with 9 bases in the middle. The CDR3 DNA sequence: TGTGCCAGCAGTTCCGTAGGGGACTATGGCTACACCTTC. Protein product: CASSSVGDYGYTF.

This clonotype was seen a handful of times. This chain joins TRBV29-1 and TRBJ1-2, with TRBD1 identical over 10 bases. This CDR3 comprises 13 residues. The V segment lost 3 bases and the J segment 7 bases; nucleotides outside the gene matches: 5. CDR1 and CDR2 (germline): SQVTM, ANQGSEA. The CDR3 is CSVDPGQGGGYTF. DNA of the CDR3: TGCAGCGTTGATCCCGGACAGGGGGGTGGCTACACCTTC.

This clonotype was counted many times. The V gene is TRBV6-6, the J gene TRBJ2-7; 15 bases agree with TRBD2. Germline V CDR1 and CDR2: MNHNY, SVGAGI (reference sequence). V lost 6 bases to trimming and J lost 2 bases; unmatched junction nucleotides: 5. CDR3 length: 16 residues. The CDR3 bases are TGTGCCAGCAGCCCAAGGACTAGCGGGGGGGCCTACGAGCAGTACTTC. Translating it yields CASSPRTSGGAYEQYF.

This clonotype has a count of ten or more. The CDR3 nucleotides are TGTGCCAGCAGCTCCAGGGCTGATTCACCCCTCCACTTT. Amino acids: CASSSRADSPLHF. The J gene is TRBJ1-6, the V gene TRBV7-9; TRBD1 is a possible D gene (5 bases). This CDR3 spans 13 amino acids. Germline CDR1 and CDR2: SEHNR and FQNEAQ (reference sequence). V lost 4 bases, J lost 8 bases, and 9 bases lay in between. Variable domain in full (rest from reference TRBV7-9 and TRBJ1-6): DTGVSQNPRHKITKRGQNVTFRCDPISEHNRLYWYRQTLGQGPEFLTYFQNEAQLEKSRLLSDRFSAERPKGSFSTLEIQRTEQGDSAMYLCASSSRADSPLHFGNGTRLTVT.

The chain recombines TRBV12-3 or TRBV12-4 with TRBJ2-1; D remains ambiguous. The CDR3 is 14 residues long. V dropped 8 bases and J dropped 0 bases, with 11 bases sitting between them. The CDR3 sequence is CASSSANSYNEQFF. The CDR3 nucleotides read TGTGCCAGCTCCTCAGCTAACTCCTACAATGAGCAGTTCTTC.

This clonotype came up many times. The gene calls are TRBV20-1 and TRBJ2-1, with TRBD1 matching 9 bases. V shed 7 bases and J 0 bases; nucleotides not matched to a gene: 7. The germline V gene has CDR1 DFQATT and CDR2 SNEGSKA (reference sequence). CDR3 size: 15 residues. The CDR3 DNA reads as TGCAGTGAAAAGGGACAGGGAAGCTCCTACAATGAGCAGTTCTTC. This gives the protein CSEKGQGSSYNEQFF.

The table lists this clonotype with many counts. The chain joins TRBV6-5 to TRBJ2-3, with D unresolved. This CDR3 has 16 amino acids. Trimming left V 5 bases short and J 0 bases short, with 15 bases between. In germline, CDR1 is MNHEY, CDR2 SVGAGI. As DNA, the CDR3 is TGTGCCAGCAGTACAACGGCAGGCGCTAGCACAGATACGCAGTATTTT. This translates into CASSTTAGASTDTQYF.

This CDR3 is CASSSTGLAELTDTQYF. CDR3 DNA: TGTGCCAGCAGTTCCACGGGACTAGCGGAGCTCACAGATACGCAGTATTTT. This sequence joins TRBV6-2 or TRBV6-3 and TRBJ2-3; 11 bases fit TRBD2. V was clipped by 4 bases and J by 2 bases; unmatched bases: 8. Germline-derived CDR1 and CDR2 are MNHEY and SVGEGT. The CDR3 sequence is 17 residues long.

This chain connects TRBV7-2 to TRBJ2-7, with a tentative D call TRBD2 (5 bases). V lost 0 bases and J lost 0, with 9 bases in between. The CDR3 extends over 15 amino acids. CDR1 SGHTA and CDR2 FQGNSA come from the germline V gene. In DNA form, the CDR3 reads TGTGCCAGCAGCTTAGCCCCAGCGGTCTCCTACGAGCAGTACTTC. This encodes CASSLAPAVSYEQYF. The whole variable domain, filled in from reference TRBV7-2 and TRBJ2-7, reads GAGVSQSPSNKVTEKGKDVELRCDPISGHTALYWYRQSLGQGLEFLIYFQGNSAPDKSGLPSDRFSAERTGGSVSTLTIQRTQQEDSAVYLCASSLAPAVSYEQYFGPGTRLTVT.

This clonotype was picked up a small number of times. This sequence joins TRBV9 and TRBJ1-2; D ambiguous. The V end was cut by 2 bases, the J end by 2 bases, with 22 bases between. Germline V gene sequence: CDR1 SGDLS, CDR2 YYNGEE. The CDR3 contains 18 residues. As DNA, the CDR3 is TGTGCCAGCAGCGTGGCTATAGAGGCGGGCGAGGGCAACTATGGCTACACCTTC. It encodes CASSVAIEAGEGNYGYTF.

Ten or more counts support this clonotype. The chain joins TRBV3-1 to TRBJ1-6; D is possibly TRBD1 (6 bases). The CDR3 length is 16 residues. Trimming left V 2 bases short and J 7 bases short, with 15 bases between. From germline, CDR1 is LGHDT and CDR2 YNNKEL (reference sequence). This CDR3 is CASSQQQGSANSPLHF. CDR3 coding DNA: TGTGCCAGCAGCCAACAACAGGGAAGTGCGAATTCACCCCTCCACTTT.